Sequencing of this T cell receptor (beta chain) was carried out in a study of regulatory T cells in long-lasting Graves disease. General study points: Less diverse TCR repertoires were seen in persistent Graves' patients than in newly diagnosed ones.

Time point reported: persistent/refractory GD, antithyroid drugs over 5 years with positive TRAb. Isolated PBMC RNA provided the starting material for the TCR library. Blood from the periphery, around 10 milliliters in all, was drawn into EDTA tubes. This clonotype has at least ten counts. Its specificity is not known. Construction of TCR beta libraries relied on iRepertoire HTBI primers and on Arm-PCR targeting CDR3 regions. One entry per CDR3 protein, called by TCRdb with MiXCR from the multiplex PCR reads. The sample carries 400,000 to 500,000 distinct CDR3 sequences, around 23% recorded once. The clonotype comes from a female donor with Graves disease. Sequencing used peripheral blood mononuclear cells (PBMCs), obtained when the disease was refractory, from a patient treated with antithyroid drugs.

This CDR3 is CAISGAGTRPYEQYF. The CDR3 DNA reads TGTGCCATCAGTGGGGCGGGGACACGACCCTACGAGCAGTACTTC. V gene TRBV10-3 combines with J gene TRBJ2-7; D possibly uses TRBD1 or TRBD2 (6 bases each). The CDR3 contains 15 residues. Deletions cut 4 bases from V and 2 bases from J, with 15 bases between. Germline V gene lookup returns CDR1 ENHRY and CDR2 SYGVKD.